Listed here are 14 T cell receptor beta chains from one sample, sequenced in a study of T cells in localized non-small cell lung cancer. The assay was immunoSEQ multiplex PCR, and TCRdb's table has in-frame clones only and misses some. The sample holds about 33,000 clones; about nine tenths are singletons and the top ten take around 3.9%. Here the sequenced sample was peripheral blood, taken before any cancer treatment. The receptors stem from a male donor older than 55 with stage III lung adenocarcinoma.

J is TRBJ1-3 and V is TRBV18; TRBD1 might be the D (5 bases). V dropped 3 bases and J dropped 0 bases, with 6 bases sitting between them. Germline-derived CDR1 and CDR2 are KGHSH and LQKENI. The CDR3 covers 14 residues. CDR3 sequence (DNA): TGTGCCAGCTCACCGGACATCTCTGGAAACACCATATATTTT. It translates to CASSPDISGNTIYF.

The chain couples TRBV19 to TRBJ2-7; 10 nucleotides line up with TRBD2. The germline V gene has CDR1 LNHDA and CDR2 SQIVND (reference sequence). The CDR3 has 15 amino acids. The V and J ends lost 5 bases and 2 bases, in that order; junction bases with no gene match: 6. The CDR3 nucleotides read TGTGCCAGTAGTGGTAGCGGGAGGTCGGCCTACGAGCAGTACTTC. It encodes CASSGSGRSAYEQYF.

This clone was observed once. The CDR3 region has the DNA TGTGCCAGCAGCTCGACAGGGGCAGATACGCAGTATTTT. This translates into CASSSTGADTQYF. The gene calls are TRBV7-2 and TRBJ2-3; 8 bases match TRBD1. With V trimmed by 4 bases and J by 4 bases, 1 base remained unmatched. The germline V gene has CDR1 SGHTA and CDR2 FQGNSA. The CDR3 extends over 13 amino acids.

The genes are TRBV5-1 and TRBJ2-6; D remains unclear. Germline CDR1 SGHRS, CDR2 YFSETQ. The CDR3 spans 18 residues. The germline V and J ends were trimmed by 2 bases and 0 bases, with 15 bases remaining between them. The CDR3 DNA follows: TGCGCCAGCAGCTTATCTGAACTAATCAGCTCTGGGGCCAACGTCCTGACTTTC. Translation gives CASSLSELISSGANVLTF.

Here the CDR3 DNA reads TGTGCCAGCATGGGACAGGGACGGGGTACGCAGTATTTT. Residues: CASMGQGRGTQYF. J is TRBJ2-3 and V is TRBV2, with 9 bases identical to TRBD1. CDR3 length: 13 residues. Germline V gene sequence: CDR1 SNHLY, CDR2 FYNNEI. V was pared by 7 bases and J by 8 bases, with 7 bases of the junction left unmatched.

CDR3 sequence (DNA): TGCGCCAGCAGTAACACAGGTCCCCGCACTGAAGCTTTCTTT. This encodes CASSNTGPRTEAFF. This rearrangement joins TRBV10-2 to TRBJ1-1; TRBD1 is a possible D gene (5 bases). Trimming pared 5 bases from V and 4 bases from J, leaving 14 bases between. The germline V gene encodes CDR1 WSHSY and CDR2 SAAADI. The CDR3 consists of 14 residues.

The rearrangement joins TRBV5-1 to TRBJ1-3; D might be TRBD1 (6 bases). Germline V gene data show CDR1 as SGHRS and CDR2 as YFSETQ. V lost 0 bases and J 3 bases, leaving 10 bases between the germline ends. The CDR3 is 15 amino acids. The CDR3 nucleotides read TGCGCCAGCAGCTTGGGGCCAGGGGTTGGAAACACCATATATTTT. Amino acid sequence: CASSLGPGVGNTIYF.

The gene calls are TRBV6-1 and TRBJ1-1; weak D call: TRBD1 (6 bases). Germline V gene lookup returns CDR1 MNHNS and CDR2 SASEGT. Trimming took off 11 bases at V and 2 bases at J, with 15 bases between the two ends. The CDR3 length is 13 residues. The DNA for the CDR3 is TGTGCCGGGGGCTCCAGTTTTAACACTGAAGCTTTCTTT. Its translation: CAGGSSFNTEAFF.

V gene TRBV2 combines with J gene TRBJ2-3; no clear D. Germline lookup yields CDR1 SNHLY and CDR2 FYNNEI. CDR3 length equals 16 residues. V lost 0 bases and J lost 0, with 10 bases in between. CDR3 loop: CASSEAVGRSTDTQYF. DNA of the CDR3: TGTGCCAGCAGTGAAGCGGTCGGCCGTAGCACAGATACGCAGTATTTT.

Only one count was recorded for this clone. The chain has TRBV27 and TRBJ1-4, with D tentatively TRBD1 (5 bases). V gave up 6 bases and J gave up 3 bases, with 14 bases separating them. This CDR3 spans 15 amino acids. The germline V gene has CDR1 MNHEY and CDR2 SMNVEV (reference sequence). In DNA form, the CDR3 reads TGTGCCAGCAGGCCGCGGGACCTTCCTAATGAAAAACTGTTTTTT. This codes for CASRPRDLPNEKLFF.

This clone came up a few times. The chain links TRBV10-3 to TRBJ2-2; either TRBD1 or TRBD2 may supply D (6 bases each). This CDR3 spans 13 amino acids. Trimming took off 8 bases at V and 7 bases at J, with 14 bases between the two ends. CDR1 and CDR2 (germline): ENHRY, SYGVKD. CDR3 region: CAIAGGQGGELFF. CDR3 sequence (DNA): TGTGCCATCGCTGGGGGGCAGGGCGGGGAGCTGTTTTTT.

This clone was seen more than once but under ten times. The chain recombines TRBV12-2 with TRBJ1-1; the table's D call TRBD1 went unverified against the DNA. TRBV12-2 is a listed pseudogene. This CDR3 is 15 amino acids long. The CDR3, as DNA: TGTATGAGGGGGCACAGGGGTGTATCTGAGACTGAAGCTTTCTTT. Translation gives CMRGHRGVSETEAFF.

This clone appeared a single time. The chain is built from TRBV30 and TRBJ1-2, with TRBD1 matching 7 bases. CDR3 length: 12 amino acids. The V gene end was trimmed by 1 base and the J gene end by 5 bases; junction bases not matched to a gene: 1. Germline CDR1 GTSNPN, CDR2 SVGIG (reference sequence). CDR3 bases: TGTGCCTGGAGTGCGGGACAGTATGGCTACACCTTC. Translated: CAWSAGQYGYTF.

The chain links TRBV5-5 to TRBJ1-5; D is undetermined. CDR3 length: 13 residues. The germline gives CDR1 SGHKS, CDR2 YYEKEE (reference sequence). Between the trimmed V and J ends, which lost 4 bases and 9 bases, there was a span of 14 bases. This chain's CDR3 is CASSRTDARPQHF. The CDR3 DNA reads TGTGCCAGCAGCCGGACGGACGCAAGGCCCCAGCATTTT.